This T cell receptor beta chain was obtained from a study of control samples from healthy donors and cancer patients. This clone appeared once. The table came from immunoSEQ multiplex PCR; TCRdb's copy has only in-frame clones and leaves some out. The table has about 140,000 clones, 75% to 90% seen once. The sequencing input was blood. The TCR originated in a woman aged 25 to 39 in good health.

Written as DNA, the CDR3 is TGTGCCAGCAGCTTAATCGGGGCTTCGGCCGCAGATACGCAGTATTTT. It encodes CASSLIGASAADTQYF. The chain has TRBV7-3 and TRBJ2-3, with D perhaps matching TRBD1 or TRBD2 (5 bases each). The CDR3 consists of 16 residues. Germline-derived CDR1 and CDR2 are SGHTA and FQGTGA. V was shortened by 1 base and J by 4 bases, with 15 bases between the two germline ends.